A single sample gave rise to the 30 T cell receptor beta chains below, sequenced in a study of T cell responses to AZD1222 COVID-19 vaccine. The assay was immunoSEQ multiplex PCR, and TCRdb's table has in-frame clones only and misses some. The sample holds 100,000 to 140,000 clones, about 85% seen once. Material: peripheral blood, obtained 28 days after the second AZD1222 dose. Receptors were obtained from an adult who received the AZD1222 COVID-19 vaccine.

This chain connects TRBV3-1 (or the pseudogene TRBV3-2) to TRBJ1-1; the D is unclear. Trimming removed 2 bases at V and 0 bases at J, with 7 bases between. CDR1 is LGHDT and CDR2 is YNNKEL in the germline V gene (reference sequence). The CDR3 runs to 14 residues. CDR3 nucleotide sequence: TGTGCCAGCAGCCAACTCGAGCTGAACACTGAAGCTTTCTTT. This gives the protein CASSQLELNTEAFF.

This clone was detected a few times. The chain recombines TRBV4-1 with TRBJ1-1; 8 bases are a match to TRBD1. The CDR3 extends over 16 amino acids. The germline gives CDR1 MGHRA, CDR2 YSYEKL. The V gene end was trimmed by 4 bases and the J gene end by 7 bases; junction bases not matched to a gene: 14. CDR3 in DNA: TGCGCCAGCAGCCTTACCATTCTCAGGGGGCCGGTTGAAGCTTTCTTT. It is translated as CASSLTILRGPVEAFF.

This rearrangement joins TRBV6-5 to TRBJ1-1; D remains ambiguous. CDR1 is MNHEY, CDR2 SVGAGI, per germline. V lost 7 bases, J lost 2 bases, and 11 bases lay in between. This CDR3 contains 13 residues. CDR3: CASMRIGNTEAFF. CDR3 bases: TGTGCCAGCATGAGGATAGGAAACACTGAAGCTTTCTTT.

In nucleotides, the CDR3 is TGCGCCAGCAGCTTGGGACACGGGCACCAGCCCCAGCATTTT. Residues: CASSLGHGHQPQHF. V gene TRBV5-1 combines with J gene TRBJ1-5; D is uncertain. Germline-derived CDR1 and CDR2 are SGHRS and YFSETQ. V was pared by 0 bases and J by 7 bases, with 11 bases between. The CDR3 extends over 14 amino acids.

This chain connects TRBV24-1 to TRBJ2-7, with 11 bases fitting TRBD1. Germline V gives CDR1 KGHDR, CDR2 SFDVKD. CDR3 length: 16 amino acids. V was clipped by 5 bases and J by 1 base; unmatched bases: 6. CDR3 DNA: TGTGCCACCAGTGGGGGAGGACAGGGGGCATCCTACGAGCAGTACTTC. Translation gives CATSGGGQGASYEQYF.

V usage is TRBV4-3 and J usage is TRBJ2-2, with D unclear. Germline V lookup: CDR1 LGHNA, CDR2 YSLEER. V was shortened by 1 base and J by 2 bases, with 17 bases between the two germline ends. The CDR3 is 18 residues long. In DNA, the CDR3 is TGCGCCAGCAGCCAAGGCCAACCGCGCGCCCTTAACACCGGGGAGCTGTTTTTT. This gives the protein CASSQGQPRALNTGELFF.

The chain is built from TRBV7-2 and TRBJ2-7, with unresolved D. The germline V and J ends were trimmed by 5 bases and 3 bases, with 11 bases remaining between them. Germline assignment: CDR1 SGHTA and CDR2 FQGNSA. The CDR3 contains 13 residues. CDR3 bases: TGTGCCAGCAGCCCTCGGGTAAACTACGAGCAGTACTTC. It specifies CASSPRVNYEQYF.

The rearrangement joins TRBV7-8 to TRBJ1-3; possible D gene TRBD1, 5 bases. The CDR3 extends over 16 amino acids. The germline gives CDR1 SGHVS, CDR2 FQNEAQ. Deletions cut 4 bases from V and 2 bases from J, with 15 bases between. This chain's CDR3 is CASSYGVGTTGNTIYF. CDR3 DNA sequence: TGTGCCAGCAGCTACGGGGTGGGGACCACTGGAAACACCATATATTTT.

The CDR3 is CASSQGGPDGNTIYF. CDR3 bases: TGTGCCAGCAGCCAGGGGGGGCCGGACGGAAACACCATATATTTT. J is TRBJ1-3 and V is TRBV7-9; 7 bases map to TRBD1. V shed 5 bases and J 4 bases; nucleotides not matched to a gene: 8. This CDR3 contains 15 residues. CDR1 is SEHNR and CDR2 is FQNEAQ in the germline V gene (reference sequence).

This chain connects TRBV27 to TRBJ2-2; 11 nucleotides agree with TRBD1. Per germline, CDR1 MNHEY and CDR2 SMNVEV (reference sequence). The V and J ends lost 3 bases and 9 bases, in that order; junction bases with no gene match: 9. The CDR3 contains 16 residues. The CDR3 DNA sequence: TGTGCCAGCAGTTTCCCGGGACAGGGGGTCAGGCGGGAGCTGTTTTTT. Residues: CASSFPGQGVRRELFF.

The chain uses TRBV5-1 and TRBJ2-7, with a tentative D call TRBD1 (5 bases). Trimming took 0 bases from V and 2 from J, leaving 12 bases between them. The CDR3 has 15 residues. CDR1 is SGHRS and CDR2 is YFSETQ in the germline V gene. The CDR3 here is CASSLGVFRAYEQYF. CDR3 coding DNA: TGCGCCAGCAGCTTGGGGGTTTTCAGGGCCTACGAGCAGTACTTC.

The gene calls are TRBV28 and TRBJ2-7, with D perhaps TRBD2 (5 bases). Trimming pared 8 bases from V and 7 bases from J, leaving 15 bases between. The CDR3 consists of 12 residues. The germline CDR1 and CDR2 sequences are MDHEN and SYDVKM. CDR3 coding DNA: TGTGCCAGCCGGGGTACCGCGAGGGAGCAGTACTTC. Translated: CASRGTAREQYF.

J is TRBJ2-2 and V is TRBV28, with D hard to call. This CDR3 is built from 13 residues. The V gene's germline CDR1 is MDHEN and CDR2 SYDVKM. V was trimmed by 4 bases and J by 0 bases, leaving 3 bases between them. CDR3 loop: CASSSANTGELFF. The CDR3 nucleotides are TGTGCCAGCAGTTCAGCGAACACCGGGGAGCTGTTTTTT.

CDR3 bases: TGTGCCAGCAGCTTAGGAGCGGGGTGGGGAACCAATCAGCCCCAGCATTTT. Encoded protein: CASSLGAGWGTNQPQHF. The chain couples TRBV7-2 to TRBJ1-5; D call uncertain. V lost 1 base and J 3 bases, leaving 16 bases between the germline ends. The V gene's germline CDR1 is SGHTA and CDR2 FQGNSA. The CDR3 is 17 residues long.

The V call is TRBV6-5, the J call TRBJ1-1, with D perhaps TRBD1 (5 bases). The V end lost 6 bases, the J end lost 6 bases, and 14 bases lay between the germline ends. Germline CDR1 reads MNHEY; CDR2 reads SVGAGI. This CDR3 contains 13 residues. CDR3: CASRYQGLAEAFF. The CDR3 nucleotides read TGTGCCAGCAGATATCAGGGTTTGGCTGAAGCTTTCTTT.

The chain links TRBV20-1 to TRBJ2-7, with D possibly TRBD1 on 6 matching bases. The CDR3 has 11 residues. With 5 bases removed from V and 5 bases from J, the gap between germline ends came to 10 bases. Germline V gene sequence: CDR1 DFQATT, CDR2 SNEGSKA (reference sequence). The DNA for the CDR3 is TGCAGTGCTTCGGACAGCCACGAGCAGTACTTC. Protein product: CSASDSHEQYF.

The rearrangement links TRBV27 to TRBJ1-2, with 7 bases lining up with TRBD1. Trimming at V came to 2 bases and at J to 4 bases, leaving 7 bases not matched to a gene. This CDR3 has 15 amino acids. The germline V gene has CDR1 MNHEY and CDR2 SMNVEV (reference sequence). The CDR3, as DNA: TGTGCCAGCAGTTTAATTTCAGGGGGGTCCTATGGCTACACCTTC. This translates into CASSLISGGSYGYTF.

The chain employs TRBV27 and TRBJ2-4; perhaps TRBD2 as D (5 bases). This CDR3 spans 16 amino acids. CDR1 and CDR2 (germline): MNHEY, SMNVEV (reference sequence). The ends were cut back, 4 bases at V and 5 bases at J, with 18 bases in the middle. CDR3 coding DNA: TGTGCCAGCAGTTGGGTTGTGGGAGCGATTCAAAACATTCAGTACTTC. Translation gives CASSWVVGAIQNIQYF.

This CDR3 reads CASSQRGSGGAEQYF. The CDR3 DNA reads as TGTGCCAGCAGCCAAAGGGGTAGCGGGGGAGCCGAGCAGTACTTC. The chain recombines TRBV3-1 (or the pseudogene TRBV3-2) with TRBJ2-7; 9 bases agree with TRBD2. The CDR3 contains 15 residues. From germline, CDR1 is LGHDT and CDR2 YNNKEL (reference sequence). With V trimmed by 2 bases and J by 6 bases, 8 bases remained unmatched.

The chain recombines TRBV19 with TRBJ2-7; D may be TRBD1 (5 bases). The V end was cut by 4 bases, the J end by 1 base, with 11 bases between. The germline V gene has CDR1 LNHDA and CDR2 SQIVND (reference sequence). The CDR3 totals 14 residues. The CDR3 nucleotides are TGTGCCAGTAGTACCATCAGGGTTTCCTACGAGCAGTACTTC. Encoded protein: CASSTIRVSYEQYF. Full variable domain (remainder filled in from reference TRBV19 and TRBJ2-7): DGGITQSPKYLFRKEGQNVTLSCEQNLNHDAMYWYRQDPGQGLRLIYYSQIVNDFQKGDIAEGYSVSREKKESFPLTVTSAQKNPTAFYLCASSTIRVSYEQYFGPGTRLTVT.

V usage is TRBV12-5 and J usage is TRBJ1-4; 7 positions agree with TRBD1. This CDR3 has 15 residues. CDR1 LGHNT and CDR2 FRNRAP come from the germline V gene. With 0 bases clipped from V and 7 bases from J, the junction kept 5 bases outside the gene matches. CDR3 amino acids: CASGLVQGIGEKLFF. The CDR3 DNA follows: TGTGCTAGTGGTTTGGTACAGGGGATAGGTGAAAAACTGTTTTTT.

V gene TRBV9 combines with J gene TRBJ1-3, with TRBD1 matching 7 bases. The germline gives CDR1 SGDLS, CDR2 YYNGEE. The trim removed 4 bases at V and 4 bases at J, leaving 11 bases unmatched. The CDR3 consists of 16 residues. CDR3 protein: CASSQGGTETGNTIYF. Written as DNA, the CDR3 is TGTGCCAGCAGCCAGGGGGGGACCGAAACGGGAAACACCATATATTTT.

The chain links TRBV2 to TRBJ2-4; perhaps TRBD1 as D (5 bases). Trimming took off 4 bases at V and 8 bases at J, with 12 bases between the two ends. CDR3 length equals 13 residues. Per germline, CDR1 SNHLY and CDR2 FYNNEI. The CDR3 is CASSGQGADIQYF. CDR3 coding DNA: TGTGCCAGCAGTGGGCAGGGCGCCGACATTCAGTACTTC.

The chain uses TRBV7-2 and TRBJ2-5; the match to TRBD2 covers 11 bases. V gave up 2 bases and J gave up 5 bases; unmatched junction bases: 4. In germline, CDR1 is SGHTA, CDR2 FQGNSA. The CDR3 contains 15 residues. The CDR3 reads CASSLQGTSGETQYF. The CDR3 region has the DNA TGTGCCAGCAGCTTACAAGGGACTAGCGGCGAGACCCAGTACTTC.

The chain has TRBV5-1 and TRBJ1-4; a possible D gene is TRBD1 (5 bases). This CDR3 has 15 residues. Trimming removed 4 bases from V and 7 bases from J, with 17 bases in between. Looked up from germline, CDR1 is SGHRS and CDR2 is YFSETQ. CDR3 sequence reads: CASSGAGQGGEKLFF. CDR3 DNA sequence: TGCGCCAGCAGCGGGGCGGGCCAGGGTGGTGAAAAACTGTTTTTT.

The chain recombines TRBV28 with TRBJ2-7; no definite D call. Trimming pared 7 bases from V and 5 bases from J, leaving 18 bases between. Germline CDR1 MDHEN, CDR2 SYDVKM. This CDR3 is built from 14 residues. CDR3 residues: CASKSWVDDHEQYF. CDR3 coding DNA: TGTGCCAGCAAGTCGTGGGTAGATGACCACGAGCAGTACTTC.

The chain carries TRBV7-2 and TRBJ1-2; TRBD1 is a possible D gene (5 bases). Germline V gene data show CDR1 as SGHTA and CDR2 as FQGNSA. This CDR3 comprises 13 residues. Trimming took 1 base from V and 4 from J, leaving 7 bases between them. CDR3 nucleotide sequence: TGTGCCAGCAGCTTAGAGACAGTCTATGGCTACACCTTC. Protein sequence: CASSLETVYGYTF.

CDR3 amino acids: CASSQDRVRGTEAFF. CDR3 DNA sequence: TGTGCCAGCAGCCAAGACAGGGTGAGAGGCACTGAAGCTTTCTTT. This chain connects TRBV4-2 to TRBJ1-1, with D possibly matching TRBD1 (5 bases). Germline V lookup: CDR1 LGHNA, CDR2 YNFKEQ. With 0 bases removed from V and 4 bases from J, the gap between germline ends came to 12 bases. The CDR3 has 15 amino acids.

V is TRBV6-5 and J is TRBJ1-2; no definite D call. CDR3 size: 14 residues. Germline values: CDR1 MNHEY, CDR2 SVGAGI. V was trimmed by 2 bases and J by 2 bases, leaving 9 bases between them. CDR3 nucleotide sequence: TGTGCCAGCAGTTACACCGACACAAACTATGGCTACACCTTC. Encoded protein: CASSYTDTNYGYTF.

The gene calls are TRBV6-1 and TRBJ1-5; no firm D call. Trimming removed 3 bases at V and 0 bases at J, with 15 bases between. Germline V lookup: CDR1 MNHNS, CDR2 SASEGT. CDR3 length: 17 residues. The CDR3 loop is CASSDRFYAYSNQPQHF. The CDR3, as DNA: TGTGCCAGCAGTGACAGGTTCTACGCCTATAGCAATCAGCCCCAGCATTTT.